A selection of T cell receptor beta chains follows, all from one sample in a study of T cell responses to AZD1222 COVID-19 vaccine. Using immunoSEQ multiplex PCR, the repertoire was profiled, and TCRdb retains in-frame clones only, with some absent. The table shows about 120,000 clones, with about nine tenths occurring only once. The material sequenced was peripheral blood, taken on day 0 of AZD1222 vaccination. These receptors came from an adult in good health. CDR3s include the opening cysteine and the closing phenylalanine or tryptophan. Each record gives: CDR3 length, clone size, V gene, J gene, D gene, CDR3 DNA, CDR3 protein. D genes are given only for firm matches. Clone size is given for some rows only: seen once, a few or many times, or a class if the clone is expanded.

16	NA	TRBV4-1	TRBJ1-5	NA	TGCGCCAGCAGCCCATTCTCACCCTATAGCAATCAGCCCCAGCATTTT	CASSPFSPYSNQPQHF
14	NA	TRBV30	TRBJ1-3	NA	TGTGCCTGGGGACGGGGATCCTCTGGAAACACCATATATTTT	CAWGRGSSGNTIYF
12	NA	TRBV10-3	TRBJ2-7	NA	TGTGCCATCGGGGGGCAAAGCTACGAGCAGTACTTC	CAIGGQSYEQYF
16	NA	TRBV9	TRBJ2-5	TRBD1	TGTGCCAGCAGCGATAAAAAAGGGACAGGGAAAGAGACCCAGTACTTC	CASSDKKGTGKETQYF
17	NA	TRBV4-3	TRBJ1-6	TRBD1	TGCGCCAGCAGCCTCTCCGGGACAGGGGGTAGTAATTCACCCCTCCACTTT	CASSLSGTGGSNSPLHF
17	NA	TRBV19	TRBJ1-1	NA	TGTGCCAGTAGTATAGATACCGGGACCCGGATGAACACTGAAGCTTTCTTT	CASSIDTGTRMNTEAFF
16	NA	TRBV11-2	TRBJ2-1	NA	TGTGCCAGCAGCTCTGTGGGTCAGGGGAGTGACAATGAGCAGTTCTTC	CASSSVGQGSDNEQFF
12	NA	TRBV10-1	TRBJ2-1	NA	TGCGCCAGCAGTGACGGAGCCGATGAGCAGTTCTTC	CASSDGADEQFF
14	once	TRBV5-8	TRBJ1-2	NA	TGTGCCAGCAGCTTGGGGTCAGTCGGCTATGGCTACACCTTC	CASSLGSVGYGYTF
13	few	TRBV9	TRBJ1-1	NA	TGTGCCAGCAGCGTAGGGCAGGGCTCTGAAGCTTTCTTT	CASSVGQGSEAFF
14	few	TRBV21-1	TRBJ1-2	NA	TGTGCCAGCAGCACTCGGACAGGGCATTATGGCTACACCTTC	CASSTRTGHYGYTF
15	NA	TRBV11-2	TRBJ1-2	NA	TGTGCCAGCAGCTCCCCCCGGACAGTTCGTTATGGCTACACCTTC	CASSSPRTVRYGYTF
16	NA	TRBV9	TRBJ1-1	NA	TGTGCCAGCAGCCCCCCCGGTGGAGGGATGAACACTGAAGCTTTCTTT	CASSPPGGGMNTEAFF
19	once	TRBV9	TRBJ1-3	TRBD1	TGTGCCAGCAGCGCCGGGACAGGGGCCCTACCTCGCTCTGGAAACACCATATATTTT	CASSAGTGALPRSGNTIYF
14	once	TRBV28	TRBJ1-5	NA	TGTGCCAGCAGTTTTGTGGGATTGAGTCAGCCCCAGCATTTT	CASSFVGLSQPQHF
17	NA	TRBV4-1	TRBJ1-6	NA	TGCGCCAGCAGCCAAGATGAGGGAAGCTCCTATAATTCACCCCTCCACTTT	CASSQDEGSSYNSPLHF
16	NA	TRBV7-2	TRBJ1-2	NA	TGTGCCAGCAGCTTAACCCACAGGGTGGTCGGCTATGGCTACACCTTC	CASSLTHRVVGYGYTF
12	NA	TRBV28	TRBJ1-2	NA	TGTGCCAGCAGTTTAGGGAACTATGGCTACACCTTC	CASSLGNYGYTF
14	once	TRBV10-3	TRBJ2-5	TRBD2	TGTGCCATCAAGGCCAGCGGGGGCCAAGAGACCCAGTACTTC	CAIKASGGQETQYF
11	NA	TRBV28	TRBJ2-5	NA	TGTGCCAGCAGTTTTACAGAGACCCAGTACTTC	CASSFTETQYF
15	NA	TRBV27	TRBJ2-1	NA	TGTGCCAGCAGTTCCCCCCCCCGATTCTACAATGAGCAGTTCTTC	CASSSPPRFYNEQFF
13	once	TRBV6-5	TRBJ1-1	NA	TGTGCCAGCAGCACACCCCCAAACACTGAAGCTTTCTTT	CASSTPPNTEAFF
13	NA	TRBV7-2	TRBJ2-5	NA	TGTGCCAGCAGCACGACAAATAGGGAGACCCAGTACTTC	CASSTTNRETQYF
15	NA	TRBV15	TRBJ2-5	NA	TGTGCCACCAGCAGAGATCGTCAACAGGGCGGGACCCAGTACTTC	CATSRDRQQGGTQYF
14	few	TRBV13	TRBJ2-7	NA	TGTGCCAGCACCGAGGACCCGACGGGCTACGAGCAGTACTTC	CASTEDPTGYEQYF
16	NA	TRBV7-9	TRBJ1-6	NA	TGTGCCAGCAGCTTAGGGTTCGGGAGGGGGGATTCACCCCTCCACTTT	CASSLGFGRGDSPLHF
13	NA	TRBV27	TRBJ2-7	TRBD2	TGTGCCAGCAGTTTATTGGCGGGAGACGAGCAGTACTTC	CASSLLAGDEQYF
14	NA	TRBV19	TRBJ2-7	TRBD1	TGTGCCAGCTCAAACAGGGGGCGCAGTTACGAGCAGTACTTC	CASSNRGRSYEQYF
16	NA	TRBV5-1	TRBJ1-2	NA	TGCGCCAGCAGCTTGGATCCCGGGGGACTTAACTATGGCTACACCTTC	CASSLDPGGLNYGYTF
13	NA	TRBV24-1	TRBJ1-2	NA	TGTGCCACCAGTGATAGGTCAGGGGCTGGCTACACCTTC	CATSDRSGAGYTF
15	NA	TRBV7-8	TRBJ1-3	NA	TGTGCCAGCAGTAACGACAATGGCGCTGGAAACACCATATATTTT	CASSNDNGAGNTIYF
15	NA	TRBV6-5	TRBJ1-5	TRBD1	TGTGCCAGCAGTTACTCGATGGACAGGAATCAGCCCCAGCATTTT	CASSYSMDRNQPQHF
15	few	TRBV20-1	TRBJ1-5	NA	TGCAGTGCTAGTAGTCCGGGGGGAGGCAATCAGCCCCAGCATTTT	CSASSPGGGNQPQHF